These 28 T cell receptor beta chains were sequenced from one sample in a study of cytomegalovirus exposure and HLA in healthy donors. This PCR relied on a set of 60 Vbeta primers and 13 Jbeta primers. Sequencing was performed with immunoSEQ multiplex PCR; in TCRdb, only in-frame clones are kept and a portion is missing. Of some 250,000 clones listed, roughly 87% are singletons. Sequencing used PBMCs. The receptors come from a woman aged 40 to 50 in good health and CMV-seropositive.

The chain links TRBV30 to TRBJ2-3, with D unclear. CDR1 and CDR2 from the germline V gene are GTSNPN and SVGIG (reference sequence). V lost 3 bases and J lost 3, with 7 bases in between. The CDR3 extends over 12 amino acids. CDR3 in DNA: TGTGCCTGGAGACCTAAAACAGATACGCAGTATTTT. It specifies CAWRPKTDTQYF.

The chain carries TRBV30 and TRBJ1-3, with TRBD1 as a possible D gene (5 bases). In germline, CDR1 is GTSNPN, CDR2 SVGIG (reference sequence). CDR3 size: 13 residues. Trimming cost V 5 bases and J 3 bases, with 11 bases left between them. This chain's CDR3 is CAWGTGGGNTIYF. For the CDR3, the DNA is TGTGCCTGGGGTACCGGGGGTGGAAACACCATATATTTT.

The chain joins TRBV19 to TRBJ2-5; possibly TRBD2 for D (5 bases). The germline V and J ends were trimmed by 2 bases and 7 bases, with 8 bases remaining between them. CDR1 is LNHDA and CDR2 is SQIVND in the germline V gene (reference sequence). This CDR3 region has 12 residues. CDR3 DNA: TGTGCCAGTAGTATAAGACGGGGGACCCAGTACTTC. As protein: CASSIRRGTQYF.

The sample holds one count of this clone. The CDR3: CASSLRQGEGYTF. The CDR3 coding sequence is TGCGCCAGCAGCTTGAGGCAGGGTGAAGGCTACACCTTC. J is TRBJ1-2 and V is TRBV5-1; tentatively, D is TRBD1 (5 bases). This CDR3 is 13 amino acids long. Between the trimmed V and J ends, which lost 1 base and 8 bases, there was a span of 12 bases. The germline gives CDR1 SGHRS, CDR2 YFSETQ. Full variable domain (remainder filled in from reference TRBV5-1 and TRBJ1-2): KAGVTQTPRYLIKTRGQQVTLSCSPISGHRSVSWYQQTPGQGLQFLFEYFSETQRNKGNFPGRFSGRQFSNSRSEMNVSTLELGDSALYLCASSLRQGEGYTFGSGTRLTVV.

The rearrangement uses TRBV27 and TRBJ2-3; D gene ambiguous. This CDR3 spans 16 amino acids. V lost 5 bases and J lost 3, with 18 bases in between. The V gene's germline CDR1 is MNHEY and CDR2 SMNVEV (reference sequence). CDR3 nucleotide sequence: TGTGCCAGCAGTCCCTCCCCAAAGCCTCCTACAGATACGCAGTATTTT. Its protein product is CASSPSPKPPTDTQYF.

V gene TRBV2 combines with J gene TRBJ1-4; D is unclear. The CDR3 runs 13 residues. Germline assignment: CDR1 SNHLY and CDR2 FYNNEI. With 7 bases removed from V and 8 bases from J, the gap between germline ends came to 14 bases. Here the CDR3 reads CASTREGREKLFF. CDR3 in DNA: TGTGCCAGCACGAGGGAAGGTCGCGAAAAACTGTTTTTT. Full variable domain (rest looked up from reference TRBV2 and TRBJ1-4): EPEVTQTPSHQVTQMGQEVILRCVPISNHLYFYWYRQILGQKVEFLVSFYNNEISEKSEIFDDQFSVERPDGSNFTLKIRSTKLEDSAMYFCASTREGREKLFFGSGTQLSVL.

V gene TRBV9 combines with J gene TRBJ2-3; 9 bases fit TRBD2. The germline CDR1 and CDR2 sequences are SGDLS and YYNGEE. There are 16 residues in the CDR3. The J segment lost 6 bases and the V segment lost 1 base, leaving 9 bases of the junction unmatched. The CDR3 protein is CASSVSLAGNSDTQYF. The CDR3 DNA sequence: TGTGCCAGCAGCGTAAGCCTAGCGGGGAACAGTGATACGCAGTATTTT.

The chain has TRBV5-1 and TRBJ1-4, with 7 bases that match TRBD1. CDR3 length: 15 amino acids. Losses at the gene ends were 4 bases for V and 6 bases for J; bases not matched to a gene: 9. CDR1 SGHRS and CDR2 YFSETQ come from the germline V gene. This chain's CDR3 is CASSKETGMDEKLFF. As DNA, the CDR3 is TGCGCCAGCAGCAAAGAGACAGGGATGGATGAAAAACTGTTTTTT.

The chain recombines TRBV19 with TRBJ1-5; 7 nucleotides match TRBD1. Per the germline V gene, CDR1 is LNHDA and CDR2 is SQIVND (reference sequence). V shed 8 bases, J shed 4 bases, and the junction held 8 bases outside the gene matches. There are 14 residues in the CDR3. The CDR3 region is CASQQGVGNQPQHF. The DNA of the CDR3 is TGTGCCAGTCAGCAGGGGGTAGGAAATCAGCCCCAGCATTTT.

Note on this clone: A junction end diverges from the germline sequence, so it may reflect a read error. The CDR3 loop is CAGSELRDSPDTQYF. CDR3 bases: TGTGCCGGCAGTGAACTTCGGGACAGCCCCGATACGCAGTATTTT. The genes are TRBV2 and TRBJ2-3; 7 bases are a match to TRBD1. This CDR3 contains 15 residues. Germline loops: CDR1 SNHLY, CDR2 FYNNEI. The whole variable domain, remainder taken from reference TRBV2 and TRBJ2-3, is EPEVTQTPSHQVTQMGQEVILRCVPISNHLYFYWYRQILGQKVEFLVSFYNNEISEKSEIFDDQFSVERPDGSNFTLKIRSTKLEDSAMYFCAGSELRDSPDTQYFGPGTRLTVL.

The V and J genes are TRBV5-8 and TRBJ2-2, with 10 positions matching TRBD2. CDR1 and CDR2 from the germline V gene are SGHTS and YDEGEE. The junction had 3 bases not matched to a gene; V was cut back by 5 bases and J by 5 bases. The CDR3 is 14 amino acids. The CDR3 sequence: CASSWTSGTGELFF. In nucleotides, the CDR3 is TGTGCCAGCAGTTGGACTAGCGGAACCGGGGAGCTGTTTTTT.

The rearrangement uses TRBV19 and TRBJ2-7; TRBD1 agrees at 9 bases. Germline V lookup: CDR1 LNHDA, CDR2 SQIVND (reference sequence). V was clipped by 3 bases and J by 1 base; unmatched bases: 4. The CDR3 sequence is 15 residues long. DNA for the CDR3: TGTGCCAGTAGTATTGACGGGACAGGGTCCTACGAGCAGTACTTC. Translated: CASSIDGTGSYEQYF.

The V call is TRBV19, the J call TRBJ1-5; D call uncertain. Germline V gives CDR1 LNHDA, CDR2 SQIVND (reference sequence). V lost 3 bases and J 11 bases, leaving 17 bases between the germline ends. The CDR3 sequence is 14 residues long. In nucleotides, the CDR3 is TGTGCCAGTAGTATTGGGCAGGCACCCATGACCCAGCATTTT. It yields the protein CASSIGQAPMTQHF.

The chain joins TRBV29-1 to TRBJ2-7; 7 bases are shared with TRBD1. Looked up from germline, CDR1 is SQVTM and CDR2 is ANQGSEA. The length of the CDR3 is 14 residues. The trim removed 4 bases at V and 2 bases at J, leaving 8 bases unmatched. CDR3 in DNA: TGCAGCGTTGGCCACAGGGGCCCGACCTACGAGCAGTACTTC. It codes for CSVGHRGPTYEQYF.

The V gene is TRBV4-3, the J gene TRBJ2-7; D gene uncertain. Trimming left V 3 bases short and J 1 base short, with 7 bases between. The CDR3 consists of 13 residues. CDR1 and CDR2 from the germline V gene are LGHNA and YSLEER. The CDR3 region is CASSQGPSYEQYF. The CDR3 DNA reads TGCGCCAGCAGCCAGGGCCCGTCCTACGAGCAGTACTTC.

The rearrangement joins TRBV10-3 to TRBJ1-3; D unresolved. CDR1 and CDR2 from the germline V gene are ENHRY and SYGVKD. The CDR3 sequence is 14 residues long. Deletions cut 6 bases from V and 1 base from J, with 10 bases between. The CDR3 DNA sequence: TGTGCCATCAGGGATCAGGCTTCTGGAAACACCATATATTTT. Amino acids: CAIRDQASGNTIYF.

There are a few counts of this clone. One end of the junction is discordant with germline, which a read error may explain. The V gene is TRBV7-2, the J gene TRBJ1-5; D call uncertain. This CDR3 is built from 13 residues. CDR1 and CDR2 from the germline V gene are SGHTA and FQGNSA. The CDR3 nucleotides are TGTGCCAGCAGCTTAATGAGCACTCAGCCCCAGCATTTT. Encoded protein: CASSLMSTQPQHF.

This clone was counted only a few times. The chain is built from TRBV2 and TRBJ2-1; a possible D gene is TRBD1 (6 bases). V was pared by 5 bases and J by 6 bases, with 17 bases between. Per germline, CDR1 SNHLY and CDR2 FYNNEI. The length of the CDR3 is 15 residues. CDR3 protein: CASSQGQGIGNEQFF. The CDR3 DNA follows: TGTGCCAGCAGTCAGGGGCAGGGGATCGGCAATGAGCAGTTCTTC.

This clone was seen only once. The chain joins TRBV9 to TRBJ2-7; weak D call: TRBD1 (6 bases). The germline V and J ends were trimmed by 2 bases and 7 bases, with 19 bases remaining between them. The CDR3 contains 15 residues. Germline V gives CDR1 SGDLS, CDR2 YYNGEE. In DNA, the CDR3 is TGTGCCAGCAGCGTGACGACAGGTGGGGTCGGTGAGCAGTACTTC. This encodes CASSVTTGGVGEQYF.

V and J are TRBV4-2 and TRBJ2-5, with 9 positions matching TRBD1. Per the germline V gene, CDR1 is LGHNA and CDR2 is YNFKEQ. The CDR3 consists of 15 residues. J lost 5 bases, V lost 4 bases, and 8 bases had no gene match. In nucleotides, the CDR3 is TGTGCCAGCAGCCTCCGGGACAGGGAACAGGAGACCCAGTACTTC. Translated, it gives CASSLRDREQETQYF.

The chain joins TRBV7-2 to TRBJ1-5; D is unclear. Between the trimmed V and J ends, which lost 5 bases and 0 bases, there was a span of 5 bases. The CDR3 length is 13 residues. Germline values: CDR1 SGHTA, CDR2 FQGNSA. Written as DNA, the CDR3 is TGTGCCAGCAGCCCAAATAGCAATCAGCCCCAGCATTTT. Protein sequence: CASSPNSNQPQHF.

This clone was counted once. The chain couples TRBV5-1 to TRBJ1-6; 7 nucleotides agree with TRBD1. V lost 4 bases to trimming and J lost 13 bases; unmatched junction nucleotides: 11. CDR1 is SGHRS, CDR2 YFSETQ, per germline. The CDR3 is 14 residues long. The CDR3 coding sequence is TGCGCCAGCAGCCTCGGACAGGAGGTTACTCCCCTCCACTTT. Amino acid sequence: CASSLGQEVTPLHF.

This clone was seen only a few times. Germline is not matched at one junction end, which may reflect a read error. This sequence joins TRBV7-9 and TRBJ2-5; D is ambiguous. The CDR3 length is 11 residues. Germline CDR1 and CDR2: SEHNR and FQNEAQ (reference sequence). CDR3 nucleotides: TGTTCCAGCAGCTCGGAGGAGACCCAGTACTTC. This codes for CSSSSEETQYF.

The V and J genes are TRBV30 and TRBJ1-3; D remains ambiguous. Germline CDR1 GTSNPN, CDR2 SVGIG (reference sequence). V dropped 8 bases and J dropped 0 bases, with 14 bases sitting between them. This CDR3 has 14 amino acids. The CDR3 coding sequence is TGTGCCCGGTGGAGCGGGATCTCTGGAAACACCATATATTTT. Encoded protein: CARWSGISGNTIYF.

The rearrangement joins TRBV10-3 to TRBJ2-7, with 8 bases identical to TRBD2. The CDR3 sequence is 13 residues long. From germline, CDR1 is ENHRY and CDR2 SYGVKD. The trim removed 9 bases at V and 2 bases at J, leaving 6 bases unmatched. In DNA, the CDR3 is TGTGCCATTACCCCAGCGGGAGCCTACGAGCAGTACTTC. This sequence encodes CAITPAGAYEQYF.

The chain combines TRBV6-1 with TRBJ1-1; TRBD1 is a possible D gene (6 bases). Germline V gives CDR1 MNHNS, CDR2 SASEGT. This CDR3 is 13 amino acids long. V shed 5 bases and J shed 4 bases, with 11 bases lying between them. The CDR3 spells CASSRGQITEAFF. In DNA form, the CDR3 reads TGTGCCAGCAGTCGCGGACAGATCACTGAAGCTTTCTTT.

This rearrangement joins TRBV5-1 to TRBJ2-1; 8 nucleotides line up with TRBD1. Germline loops: CDR1 SGHRS, CDR2 YFSETQ. CDR3 size: 14 residues. V was clipped by 2 bases and J by 10 bases; unmatched bases: 8. The DNA of the CDR3 is TGCGCCAGCAGCTTCGGGACAGGTGAAAGAGAGCAGTTCTTC. This encodes CASSFGTGEREQFF.

The chain has TRBV14 and TRBJ1-2; D is perhaps TRBD1 (5 bases). The CDR3 extends over 16 amino acids. The germline V gene has CDR1 SGHDN and CDR2 FVKESK. Trimming removed 0 bases at V and 3 bases at J, with 14 bases between. The CDR3 region is CASSQDRSGLYYGYTF. CDR3 DNA sequence: TGTGCCAGCAGCCAAGATCGATCAGGGCTCTACTATGGCTACACCTTC.